These 28 T cell receptor beta chains originate from one sample sequenced in a study of blood T cells in healthy people across ages. With a J-beta primer mix and a sample-barcoded 5' primer, a second PCR ran about 7 to 11 cycles. TCRdb ran MiXCR on the 5' RACE reads and lists one entry per CDR3 protein. The sample lists hundreds of thousands of distinct CDR3 sequences, about 45% occurring once. The sequencing sample was made of blood. The receptors shown here come from a man older than 75 in good health.

CDR3 residues: CASSSVNRGRGETQYF. CDR3 bases: TGTGCCAGCAGCTCTGTTAACAGGGGGCGCGGAGAGACCCAGTACTTC. The chain joins TRBV6-2 or TRBV6-3 to TRBJ2-5; 9 positions agree with TRBD1. This CDR3 comprises 16 residues. Germline assignment: CDR1 MNHEY and CDR2 SVGEGT. Unmatched junction bases numbered 12, after V lost 6 bases and J lost 4 bases.

V usage is TRBV20-1 and J usage is TRBJ2-4; TRBD2 matches at 15 bases. The CDR3 consists of 15 residues. From germline, CDR1 is DFQATT and CDR2 SNEGSKA (reference sequence). V lost 5 bases to trimming and J lost 6 bases; unmatched junction nucleotides: 5. CDR3 in DNA: TGCAGTGCTGCCCGGACTAGCGGGAGGGTAAACATTCAGTACTTC. Its protein is CSAARTSGRVNIQYF.

The chain couples TRBV20-1 to TRBJ2-3; no firm D call. The V gene's germline CDR1 is DFQATT and CDR2 SNEGSKA (reference sequence). The V and J ends lost 0 bases and 1 base respectively, with 11 bases between them. This CDR3 is 15 amino acids long. The CDR3 loop is CSAREMLLRTDTQYF. DNA for the CDR3: TGCAGTGCTAGAGAAATGTTACTCCGCACAGATACGCAGTATTTT.

J is TRBJ2-1 and V is TRBV7-2, with D tentatively TRBD2 (6 bases). Trimming removed 7 bases from V and 4 bases from J, with 14 bases in between. The CDR3 extends over 14 amino acids. The germline CDR1 and CDR2 sequences are SGHTA and FQGNSA. CDR3 amino acids: CASNLMGTYNEQFF. The CDR3 DNA sequence: TGTGCCAGCAACTTGATGGGGACTTACAATGAGCAGTTCTTC.

This clonotype was observed a few times. J is TRBJ2-7 and V is TRBV5-1; no firm D call. CDR3 length: 14 residues. Looked up from germline, CDR1 is SGHRS and CDR2 is YFSETQ. V lost 1 base to trimming and J lost 5 bases, with 13 bases between them. As DNA, the CDR3 is TGCGCCAGCAGCTTGCTGGAAAAGAGCGACGAGCAGTACTTC. Translated, it gives CASSLLEKSDEQYF.

In this sample, this clonotype turned up many times. V usage is TRBV27 and J usage is TRBJ2-7; no firm D call. CDR1 and CDR2 from the germline V gene are MNHEY and SMNVEV (reference sequence). The V and J ends lost 0 bases and 2 bases respectively, with 8 bases between them. The CDR3 is 14 residues long. This CDR3 reads CASSLSPGAYEQYF. The CDR3 region has the DNA TGTGCCAGCAGTTTATCACCTGGGGCCTACGAGCAGTACTTC.

This chain links TRBV20-1 with TRBJ2-1; 10 bases agree with TRBD2. Germline lookup yields CDR1 DFQATT and CDR2 SNEGSKA (reference sequence). V shed 0 bases and J 5 bases; nucleotides not matched to a gene: 10. This CDR3 comprises 17 residues. CDR3 sequence: CSARDSRIAGGNNEQFF. CDR3 sequence (DNA): TGCAGTGCTAGAGATAGTCGAATAGCGGGAGGTAACAATGAGCAGTTCTTC.

About this clonotype: A much larger clonotype is one base distant, so this may be a read error. V and J are TRBV7-2 and TRBJ2-5; 8 bases are shared with TRBD2. After removal of 5 bases from V and 1 base from J, the junction contained 9 bases not matched to a gene. Germline CDR1 and CDR2: SGHTA and FQGNSA. This CDR3 comprises 16 residues. The CDR3 loop is CASSRSTSGLQETQYF. The CDR3 coding sequence is TGTGCCAGCAGCCGTAGTACTAGCGGACTCCAAGAGACCCAGTACTTC. The complete variable domain, with remaining parts taken from reference TRBV7-2 and TRBJ2-5, reads GAGVSQSPSNKVTEKGKDVELRCDPISGHTALYWYRQSLGQGLEFLIYFQGNSAPDKSGLPSDRFSAERTGGSVSTLTIQRTQQEDSAVYLCASSRSTSGLQETQYFGPGTRLLVL.

The V gene is TRBV20-1, the J gene TRBJ2-7; 12 bases fit TRBD2. The DNA end lines up better with TRBJ2-5; the J call may be wrong. CDR1 and CDR2 (germline): DFQATT, SNEGSKA (reference sequence). The CDR3 totals 14 residues. CDR3 protein: CSARTSGSKETQYF. CDR3 nucleotide sequence: TGCAGTGCTAGGACTAGCGGGAGTAAAGAGACCCAGTACTTC.

The rearrangement joins TRBV24-1 to TRBJ2-5; weak D call: TRBD2 (6 bases). CDR1 is KGHDR and CDR2 is SFDVKD in the germline V gene. The V end was cut by 3 bases, the J end by 3 bases, with 13 bases between. This CDR3 comprises 15 residues. The CDR3 region is CATSDQASAEETQYF. CDR3 DNA sequence: TGTGCCACCAGTGATCAGGCTAGCGCAGAAGAGACCCAGTACTTC.

The chain links TRBV27 to TRBJ2-5; D tentatively fits TRBD1 or TRBD2 (6 bases each). V lost 5 bases, J lost 4 bases, and 23 bases lay in between. The CDR3 has 17 residues. Per germline, CDR1 MNHEY and CDR2 SMNVEV (reference sequence). In DNA form, the CDR3 reads TGTGCCAGCAGTCGCAAAGGGAGTACGGGGGCACGAGAGACCCAGTACTTC. It encodes CASSRKGSTGARETQYF.

The chain carries TRBV20-1 and TRBJ1-5, with D unresolved. Between the trimmed V and J ends, which lost 3 bases and 0 bases, there was a span of 6 bases. CDR3 length equals 13 residues. Looked up from germline, CDR1 is DFQATT and CDR2 is SNEGSKA (reference sequence). The CDR3 loop is CSARLISNQPQHF. CDR3 bases: TGCAGTGCTAGGTTGATTAGCAATCAGCCCCAGCATTTT.

The rearrangement joins TRBV5-5 to TRBJ2-7; D ambiguous. The DNA end lines up better with TRBJ2-5; the J call may be wrong. CDR1 and CDR2 from the germline V gene are SGHKS and YYEKEE (reference sequence). This CDR3 is built from 16 residues. The CDR3 coding sequence is TGTGCCAGCAGCTCGACCTCTGGTTTAAGTGGAGAGACCCAGTACTTC. Translated: CASSSTSGLSGETQYF.

This clonotype was seen a few times. This rearrangement joins TRBV6-2 or TRBV6-3 to TRBJ2-1; D ambiguous. Trimming left V 7 bases short and J 4 bases short, with 5 bases between. This CDR3 contains 11 residues. Germline V lookup: CDR1 MNHEY, CDR2 SVGEGT. Here the CDR3 reads CASNTYNEQFF. The CDR3 bases are TGTGCCAGCAATACGTACAATGAGCAGTTCTTC.

The chain employs TRBV20-1 and TRBJ2-1; the match to TRBD1 covers 7 bases. Trimming cost V 0 bases and J 3 bases; bases outside gene matches: 8. CDR1 and CDR2 (germline): DFQATT, SNEGSKA (reference sequence). The length of the CDR3 is 16 residues. This chain's CDR3 is CSARDQGETFYNEQFF. CDR3 sequence (DNA): TGCAGTGCTAGAGATCAGGGGGAGACCTTCTACAATGAGCAGTTCTTC.

This chain links TRBV29-1 with TRBJ1-1; TRBD1 is a possible D gene (5 bases). The V end was cut by 6 bases, the J end by 1 base, with 9 bases between. Germline assignment: CDR1 SQVTM and CDR2 ANQGSEA. There are 12 residues in the CDR3. The CDR3 bases are TGCAGCGTCCGACAGTCGAACACTGAAGCTTTCTTT. Its protein product is CSVRQSNTEAFF.

With regard to this clonotype: The junction and the germline gene differ at one end; a read error may be behind it. The V call is TRBV7-2, the J call TRBJ2-2; a possible D gene is TRBD1 (7 bases). Germline CDR1 and CDR2: SGHTA and FQGNSA. The length of the CDR3 is 15 residues. The CDR3 reads CASSQTGRNTGELFF. CDR3 DNA sequence: TGTGCCAGCAGCCAGACAGGGAGGAACACCGGGGAGTTGTTTTTT.

The rearrangement joins TRBV7-2 to TRBJ2-5; 9 bases match TRBD1. Near its end, the DNA agrees better with TRBJ2-7, so the J call may be wrong. Germline assignment: CDR1 SGHTA and CDR2 FQGNSA. This CDR3 comprises 16 residues. Here the CDR3 reads CASSQYDRGGPYEQYF. CDR3 DNA: TGTGCCAGCAGCCAATACGACAGGGGGGGTCCCTACGAGCAGTACTTC.

The CDR3 DNA sequence: TGCAGCGTTGAAGGGGAGTCTATTTACAATGAGCAGTTCTTC. Its translation: CSVEGESIYNEQFF. The V gene is TRBV29-1, the J gene TRBJ2-1, with D possibly being TRBD2 (5 bases). This CDR3 region has 14 residues. Germline lookup yields CDR1 SQVTM and CDR2 ANQGSEA. V shed 1 base and J shed 4 bases, with 11 bases lying between them.

In this sample, this clonotype turned up a few times. This chain joins TRBV12-3 or TRBV12-4 and TRBJ2-5; either TRBD1 or TRBD2 may supply D (6 bases each). V shed 8 bases and J shed 5 bases, with 15 bases lying between them. The CDR3 covers 13 residues. This chain's CDR3 is CASGGATGETQYF. The CDR3 DNA is TGTGCCAGCGGAGGGGCCACAGGGGAGACCCAGTACTTC.

The chain uses TRBV18 and TRBJ2-5; perhaps TRBD1 as D (6 bases). The assigned J gene may be wrong: the sequence end matches TRBJ2-7 better. This CDR3 region has 13 residues. Germline CDR1 is KGHSH and CDR2 is LQKENI. CDR3 region: CASSPGAGAEQYF. In nucleotides, the CDR3 is TGTGCCAGCTCCCCCGGAGCAGGGGCCGAGCAGTACTTC.

This clonotype was seen more than once but under ten times. The chain couples TRBV28 to TRBJ2-7; 8 bases agree with TRBD1. Germline V gene data show CDR1 as MDHEN and CDR2 as SYDVKM. V gave up 2 bases and J gave up 6 bases; unmatched junction bases: 9. This CDR3 is built from 15 residues. In DNA, the CDR3 is TGTGCCAGCAGTTTACAGGGGGCGGGTAACTGCGAGCAGTACTTC. This codes for CASSLQGAGNCEQYF.

This sequence joins TRBV7-3 and TRBJ2-1; no clear D. Germline-derived CDR1 and CDR2 are SGHTA and FQGTGA. The length of the CDR3 is 18 residues. V was shortened by 0 bases and J by 4 bases, with 19 bases between the two germline ends. CDR3 loop: CASSLTRQRGLGYNEQFF. The CDR3 DNA reads TGTGCCAGCAGCTTAACTCGCCAGCGTGGGTTAGGGTACAATGAGCAGTTCTTC.

This chain links TRBV7-9 with TRBJ1-1; unclear D gene. V was clipped by 11 bases and J by 0 bases, with 19 bases between them. Looked up from germline, CDR1 is SEHNR and CDR2 is FQNEAQ (reference sequence). The CDR3 length is 15 residues. CDR3 region: CALLPKKALNTEAFF. CDR3 nucleotide sequence: TGTGCCCTCCTCCCAAAAAAAGCATTGAACACTGAAGCTTTCTTT.

This clonotype was seen a handful of times. A read error may explain this, as a much larger clone is one base away. In DNA form, the CDR3 reads TGTGCCAGCAGCCCCCGGGGGAGCTCCTACAATGAGCAGTACTTC. Its translation: CASSPRGSSYNEQYF. This rearrangement joins TRBV7-2 to TRBJ2-1; maybe TRBD2 (6 bases). With the DNA end fitting TRBJ2-7 better, the J assignment may be wrong. This CDR3 spans 15 amino acids. Germline-derived CDR1 and CDR2 are SGHTA and FQGNSA.

This chain links TRBV3-1 with TRBJ2-2, with 9 bases that match TRBD2. Germline V gene sequence: CDR1 LGHDT, CDR2 YNNKEL (reference sequence). The CDR3 contains 17 residues. The V segment lost 4 bases and the J segment 6 bases; nucleotides outside the gene matches: 12. CDR3 residues: CASSLEGLAGNPGELFF. The CDR3 DNA follows: TGTGCCAGCAGCCTGGAGGGGCTAGCGGGAAATCCCGGGGAGCTGTTTTTT.

The chain employs TRBV7-9 and TRBJ2-7; D is undetermined. Germline CDR1 and CDR2: SEHNR and FQNEAQ (reference sequence). V gave up 2 bases and J gave up 0 bases, with 8 bases separating them. The CDR3 spans 14 residues. CDR3 loop: CASSLRSPSYEQYF. The CDR3 DNA is TGTGCCAGCAGCTTACGGTCCCCCTCCTACGAGCAGTACTTC.

The sample holds a few counts of this clonotype. V is TRBV5-1 and J is TRBJ2-3, with D maybe TRBD1 (5 bases). The germline V gene encodes CDR1 SGHRS and CDR2 YFSETQ. V lost 6 bases and J 6 bases, leaving 17 bases between the germline ends. The CDR3 has 14 residues. In DNA, the CDR3 is TGCGCCAGCACCTTAGGGGCCCGGGCTGATACGCAGTATTTT. Amino acids: CASTLGARADTQYF.